This T cell receptor (beta chain) was sequenced in a study of response to subunit inactivated influenza vaccine. Germline CDR1 and CDR2: DFQATT and SNEGSKA (reference sequence). V trimming: 5 bases; J trimming: 6 bases; junction bases outside the gene matches: 13. This CDR3 has 15 residues. One entry per CDR3 protein results from TCRdb running MiXCR on the RT-PCR reads. The repertoire includes roughly 700,000 distinct CDR3 sequences, approximately 14% of them detected once, and roughly 6.4% sits in the top ten. J is TRBJ2-1 and V is TRBV20-1; 7 bases fit TRBD1. The source of this sequence is a man between 50 and 59 years old who received an inactivated influenza vaccine. The sample consisted of PBMCs from blood, taken less than 15 days before vaccination. The chain's CDR3 is CSAWAGTARSNEQFF. The CDR3 coding sequence is TGCAGTGCTTGGGCCGGGACAGCTAGGTCCAATGAGCAGTTCTTC.